One and the same sample provided the 3 T cell receptor beta chains below, sequenced in a study of cytomegalovirus exposure and HLA in healthy donors. Amplification used 60 Vbeta primers and 13 Jbeta primers. Sequencing was performed with immunoSEQ multiplex PCR; in TCRdb, only in-frame clones are kept and a portion is missing. Of around 37,000 clones detected, less than 85% appear once; the ten largest clones hold 10% to 13%. The sequencing input was PBMCs. The receptors here all came from a woman between 18 and 30 years old in good health and CMV-seropositive.

The chain employs TRBV4-1 and TRBJ1-2; no reliable D call. Germline loops: CDR1 MGHRA, CDR2 YSYEKL. CDR3 length: 15 residues. V was trimmed by 0 bases and J by 2 bases, leaving 10 bases between them. The CDR3 spells CASSQELEPNYGYTF. Here the CDR3 DNA reads TGCGCCAGCAGCCAAGAATTGGAGCCGAACTATGGCTACACCTTC.

J is TRBJ2-1 and V is TRBV5-1; D is possibly TRBD2 (6 bases). Trimming pared 4 bases from V and 3 bases from J, leaving 14 bases between. Germline V CDR1 and CDR2: SGHRS, YFSETQ. The CDR3 runs to 15 residues. The CDR3: CASSPLTGGYNEQFF. CDR3 coding DNA: TGCGCCAGCAGCCCCTTAACCGGGGGCTACAATGAGCAGTTCTTC.

This sequence joins TRBV2 and TRBJ2-7; TRBD2 might be the D (5 bases). Germline CDR1 and CDR2: SNHLY and FYNNEI. The V end was cut by 6 bases, the J end by 7 bases, with 10 bases between. The CDR3 spans 11 residues. CDR3 residues: CASRDGEEQYF. CDR3 DNA sequence: TGTGCCAGCAGGGACGGGGAAGAGCAGTACTTC.